Shown below are 23 T cell receptor beta chains from a single sample sequenced in a study of blood T cell repertoires in COVID-19. Some clones are missing from TCRdb's copy, which holds only in-frame ones; the method was immunoSEQ multiplex PCR. The sample has tens of thousands of clones, more than 85% seen once. Specimen: peripheral blood. Source of these receptors: a human donor with active COVID-19. The donor label of this sample is uncertain.

The chain carries TRBV7-8 and TRBJ2-7; 8 bases agree with TRBD1. The CDR3 extends over 15 amino acids. V shed 2 bases, J shed 4 bases, and the junction held 7 bases outside the gene matches. Germline CDR1 reads SGHVS; CDR2 reads FQNEAQ. Here the CDR3 DNA reads TGTGCCAGCAGCTTAACTCCAGGGGGCGCTTACGAGCAGTACTTC. Encoded protein: CASSLTPGGAYEQYF.

The V call is TRBV5-1, the J call TRBJ2-7; no definite D call. The CDR3 loop spans 14 amino acids. Germline-derived CDR1 and CDR2 are SGHRS and YFSETQ. V lost 6 bases and J 0 bases, leaving 13 bases between the germline ends. This chain's CDR3 is CASKLFTASYEQYF. The CDR3 DNA follows: TGCGCCAGCAAGCTTTTCACAGCCTCCTACGAGCAGTACTTC.

The J gene is TRBJ2-5, the V gene TRBV9, with TRBD1 matching over 9 bases. The CDR3 contains 18 residues. The V and J ends lost 8 bases and 7 bases, in that order; junction bases with no gene match: 24. CDR1 and CDR2 (germline): SGDLS, YYNGEE. DNA of the CDR3: TGTGCCAGGCACGGTTACTTTTCAGGACAGGGGCCCTGGGGGACCCAGTACTTC. This translates into CARHGYFSGQGPWGTQYF.

This chain uses TRBV27 with TRBJ2-4; 7 nucleotides agree with TRBD2. V was clipped by 2 bases and J by 1 base; unmatched bases: 8. The CDR3 covers 17 residues. Germline V gene sequence: CDR1 MNHEY, CDR2 SMNVEV (reference sequence). The CDR3 loop is CASSLVPNSGAKNIQYF. The CDR3 DNA reads as TGTGCCAGCAGTTTAGTCCCCAATAGCGGGGCCAAAAACATTCAGTACTTC.

This rearrangement joins TRBV18 to TRBJ1-5; D not certain. The CDR3 runs 17 residues. The V gene's germline CDR1 is KGHSH and CDR2 LQKENI. Trimming pared 3 bases from V and 4 bases from J, leaving 19 bases between. In DNA, the CDR3 is TGTGCCAGCTCACCCGGTACTATCGGATACTTAAATCAGCCCCAGCATTTT. Translated, it gives CASSPGTIGYLNQPQHF.

CDR3 residues: CASAAAYEQYF. The CDR3 DNA sequence: TGCGCCAGCGCGGCAGCCTACGAGCAGTACTTC. This rearrangement joins TRBV10-2 to TRBJ2-7, with unresolved D. There are 11 residues in the CDR3. CDR1 WSHSY and CDR2 SAAADI come from the germline V gene. Trimming shortened V by 8 bases and J by 2 bases, and 7 bases separated the two germline ends.

The chain links TRBV6-6 to TRBJ2-3; the D gene is possibly TRBD1 (6 bases). This CDR3 contains 12 residues. V lost 9 bases and J lost 0, with 7 bases in between. The germline V gene encodes CDR1 MNHNY and CDR2 SVGAGI (reference sequence). The CDR3 sequence is CASTGSTDTQYF. CDR3 bases: TGTGCCAGTACAGGGAGCACAGATACGCAGTATTTT.

This rearrangement joins TRBV6-5 to TRBJ1-4; TRBD1 agrees at 9 bases. V trimming: 8 bases; J trimming: 8 bases; junction bases outside the gene matches: 9. The germline CDR1 and CDR2 sequences are MNHEY and SVGAGI. The CDR3 consists of 14 residues. The CDR3, as DNA: TGTGCCAGCCTCTCCGGGACAGGGAAAGAAAAACTGTTTTTT. Protein: CASLSGTGKEKLFF.

The chain recombines TRBV4-2 with TRBJ2-5, with TRBD1 identical over 7 bases. CDR3 size: 14 residues. V shed 4 bases and J 1 base; nucleotides not matched to a gene: 3. Germline V CDR1 and CDR2: LGHNA, YNFKEQ. The CDR3 DNA follows: TGTGCCAGCAGCCCGGGACAGCTCCAAGAGACCCAGTACTTC. It encodes CASSPGQLQETQYF.

This rearrangement joins TRBV5-3 to TRBJ2-2; no firm D call. TRBV5-3 is identified as an open reading frame with a role that is uncertain. The length of the CDR3 is 14 residues. Between the trimmed V and J ends, which lost 2 bases and 7 bases, there was a span of 12 bases. The CDR3 bases are TGTGCCAGAAGCTTCGTTCTAGTGGACGGGGAGCTGTTTTTT. This encodes CARSFVLVDGELFF.

Only a few counts were recorded for this clone. The chain couples TRBV5-1 to TRBJ1-3; tentatively, D is TRBD1 (6 bases). V shed 0 bases and J shed 3 bases, with 13 bases lying between them. Germline CDR1 SGHRS, CDR2 YFSETQ. There are 16 residues in the CDR3. CDR3 sequence: CASSLAPQGSGNTIYF. The DNA for the CDR3 is TGCGCCAGCAGCTTGGCTCCACAGGGAAGTGGAAACACCATATATTTT.

This clone appeared a single time. V is TRBV11-1 and J is TRBJ2-1; D unresolved. Trimming left V 3 bases short and J 3 bases short, with 3 bases between. CDR3 length: 12 amino acids. Germline V CDR1 and CDR2: SGHAT, FQDESV (reference sequence). The CDR3 protein is CASSFSYNEQFF. The CDR3 DNA is TGTGCCAGCAGCTTCAGCTACAATGAGCAGTTCTTC.

The genes are TRBV9 and TRBJ2-6, with no clear D. The CDR3 is made up of 14 amino acids. CDR1 and CDR2 from the germline V gene are SGDLS and YYNGEE. Trimming removed 2 bases at V and 0 bases at J, with 3 bases between. The CDR3 DNA sequence: TGTGCCAGCAGCGTTATCTCTGGGGCCAACGTCCTGACTTTC. Protein sequence: CASSVISGANVLTF.

The chain employs TRBV19 and TRBJ2-6, with 11 positions matching TRBD1. Trimming cost V 6 bases and J 1 base; bases outside gene matches: 11. From germline, CDR1 is LNHDA and CDR2 SQIVND (reference sequence). This CDR3 is built from 19 residues. CDR3 in amino acids: CASRPDRGLLSSGANVLTF. CDR3 DNA: TGTGCCAGTAGGCCGGACAGGGGGCTATTATCGTCTGGGGCCAACGTCCTGACTTTC.

This clone was seen only once. The V gene is TRBV3-1 (or the pseudogene TRBV3-2), the J gene TRBJ1-1; tentatively, D is TRBD1 (5 bases). The V end lost 3 bases, the J end lost 10 bases, and 15 bases lay between the germline ends. Per the germline V gene, CDR1 is LGHDT and CDR2 is YNNKEL (reference sequence). The CDR3 covers 13 residues. The CDR3 nucleotides read TGTGCCAGCAGCCACCTCAGGGATCCGGGAGCTTTCTTT. It codes for CASSHLRDPGAFF.

The chain carries TRBV9 and TRBJ2-3, with 9 positions matching TRBD1. The CDR3 is 15 residues long. Trimming at V came to 0 bases and at J to 5 bases, leaving 4 bases not matched to a gene. Germline values: CDR1 SGDLS, CDR2 YYNGEE. CDR3 loop: CASSVADRGGDTQYF. The CDR3 DNA reads as TGTGCCAGCAGCGTAGCTGACAGGGGGGGAGATACGCAGTATTTT.

V and J are TRBV15 and TRBJ2-7, with 7 bases aligning to TRBD1. V trimming: 0 bases; J trimming: 1 base; junction bases outside the gene matches: 3. Germline V lookup: CDR1 LNHNV, CDR2 YYDKDF (reference sequence). This CDR3 has 15 amino acids. The CDR3 reads CATSRDRGQSYEQYF. The CDR3 region has the DNA TGTGCCACCAGCAGAGATCGGGGACAGTCCTACGAGCAGTACTTC.

The gene calls are TRBV27 and TRBJ1-5; possibly TRBD1 for D (6 bases). Trimming stripped 4 bases from V and 7 bases from J, with 14 bases between. Germline V lookup: CDR1 MNHEY, CDR2 SMNVEV (reference sequence). The CDR3 contains 14 residues. The CDR3 nucleotides read TGTGCCAGCAGTTACCTGGGGGCTGACCAGCCCCAGCATTTT. This translates into CASSYLGADQPQHF.

The chain employs TRBV7-9 and TRBJ2-1; D may be TRBD2 (5 bases). V was cut by 2 bases and J by 2 bases, with 13 bases left in between. Looked up from germline, CDR1 is SEHNR and CDR2 is FQNEAQ (reference sequence). This CDR3 is 16 amino acids long. The CDR3, as DNA: TGTGCCAGCAGCTTATTCCAGGACTTCACCTACAATGAGCAGTTCTTC. Protein product: CASSLFQDFTYNEQFF.

Only a few counts were recorded for this clone. This chain connects TRBV30 to TRBJ2-2; perhaps TRBD1 as D (6 bases). The CDR3 has 15 residues. The germline V gene has CDR1 GTSNPN and CDR2 SVGIG (reference sequence). Trimming took off 4 bases at V and 3 bases at J, with 15 bases between the two ends. The CDR3 DNA reads TGTGCCTGGATCCCTAACAGGGTGGACACCGGGGAGCTGTTTTTT. It encodes CAWIPNRVDTGELFF.

Here the CDR3 DNA reads TGTGCCAGTAGTATAGGTGGGGGGTCGGACACCGGGGAGCTGTTTTTT. Its protein is CASSIGGGSDTGELFF. The V gene is TRBV19, the J gene TRBJ2-2, with D perhaps matching TRBD2 (6 bases). CDR3 size: 16 residues. Looked up from germline, CDR1 is LNHDA and CDR2 is SQIVND (reference sequence). V lost 1 base to trimming and J lost 3 bases, with 12 bases between them.

The chain employs TRBV6-5 and TRBJ2-7; 7 bases are shared with TRBD1. V shed 7 bases and J 5 bases; nucleotides not matched to a gene: 2. This CDR3 has 11 residues. Looked up from germline, CDR1 is MNHEY and CDR2 is SVGAGI. The CDR3 reads CASKGQNEQYF. For the CDR3, the DNA is TGTGCCAGCAAGGGACAGAACGAGCAGTACTTC.

The rearrangement uses TRBV12-3 or TRBV12-4 and TRBJ1-5, with TRBD1 identical over 7 bases. This CDR3 spans 13 amino acids. The V gene end was trimmed by 6 bases and the J gene end by 3 bases; junction bases not matched to a gene: 2. The CDR3 DNA follows: TGTGCCAGCAGCCAGGGGGACAATCAGCCCCAGCATTTT. Translation: CASSQGDNQPQHF.